Listed here is a single T cell receptor beta chain. What it binds is unknown. Among the 110 or so subjects of the validation cohort, separate from the 666-subject first cohort, were the donors. TCRdb's copy holds only in-frame clones and misses some; the assay was immunoSEQ multiplex PCR. The sample consists of 250,000 to 400,000 clones, roughly 87% of them appearing once. The sample belongs to a study of cytomegalovirus exposure and HLA in healthy donors. Turning to the study itself: The same platform was used for the roughly 120 validation repertoires as for the roughly 730 first-cohort repertoires, as reported in a later analysis. Study-level findings and limits: The tendency of first-cohort TCR clusters to co-occur in the 130 or so validation repertoires was identified by a subsequent analysis. A few chains tied to CMV proved CMV antigen-specific in vitro.

Per the germline V gene, CDR1 is SGHAT and CDR2 is FQNNGV. V was pared by 0 bases and J by 5 bases, with 9 bases of the junction left unmatched. The CDR3 loop spans 16 amino acids. The sequence came from a man in his thirties or forties in good health and CMV-seronegative. Sequences were obtained from PBMCs. V and J are TRBV11-2 and TRBJ1-1; TRBD1 aligns across 7 bases. CDR3 coding DNA: TGTGCCAGCAGCTTAGACACGGACAGGAAGGGTACTGAAGCTTTCTTT. Protein: CASSLDTDRKGTEAFF. Full variable domain (outside the CDR3, taken from reference TRBV11-2 and TRBJ1-1): EAGVAQSPRYKIIEKRQSVAFWCNPISGHATLYWYQQILGQGPKLLIQFQNNGVVDDSQLPKDRFSAERLKGVDSTLKIQPAKLEDSAVYLCASSLDTDRKGTEAFFGQGTRLTVV.